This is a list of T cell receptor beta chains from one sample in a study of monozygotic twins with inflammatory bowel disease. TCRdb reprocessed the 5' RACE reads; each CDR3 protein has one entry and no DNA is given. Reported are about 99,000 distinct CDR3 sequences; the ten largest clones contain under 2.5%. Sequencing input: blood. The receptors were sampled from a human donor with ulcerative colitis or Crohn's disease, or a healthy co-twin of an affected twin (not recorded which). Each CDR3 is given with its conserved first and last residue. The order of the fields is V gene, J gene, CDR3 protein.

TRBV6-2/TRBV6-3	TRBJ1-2	CASSRNLNGYTF
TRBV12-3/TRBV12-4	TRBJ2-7	CASSLLSTTGGPHF
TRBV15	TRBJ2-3	CATSREGDTQYF
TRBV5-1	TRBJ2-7	CASSSGVAGNYEQYF
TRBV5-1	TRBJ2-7	CASSLWDGSYEQYF
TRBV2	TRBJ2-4	CASKLRDRASLAKNIQYF
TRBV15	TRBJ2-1	CATSRDLGSYNEQFF
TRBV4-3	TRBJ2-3	CASSQAGEGTQYF
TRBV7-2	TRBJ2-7	CASSQQGSYEQYF
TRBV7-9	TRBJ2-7	CASSLQGRGLIYEQYF
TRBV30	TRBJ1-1	CAWSVSLRYTEAFF
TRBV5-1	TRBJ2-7	CASSLLGQGPVF
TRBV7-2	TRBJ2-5	CASSLQPGETQYF
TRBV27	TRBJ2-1	CASSLMWGSYNEQFF
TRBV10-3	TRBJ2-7	CAISGPSGYEQYF
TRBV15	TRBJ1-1	CATSRDGHATEAFF
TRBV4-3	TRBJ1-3	CASSQIMSSGNTIYF
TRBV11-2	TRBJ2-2	CASSFSGGPTGELFF
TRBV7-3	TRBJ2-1	CASSLQSGRRNEQFF
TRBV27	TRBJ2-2	CASSLSVRGSIPGELFF
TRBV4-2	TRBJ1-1	CASSQDTRNLNTEAFF
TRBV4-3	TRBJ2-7	CASSQDVPRGSSYEQYF
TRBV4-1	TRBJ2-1	CASSQVPGVVVISSYNEQFF
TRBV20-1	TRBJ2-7	CSAREGYSYEQYF
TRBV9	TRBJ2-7	CASSRSSGFPYEQYF
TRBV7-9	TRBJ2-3	CASSPTDTQYF
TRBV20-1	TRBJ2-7	CSARGVGYEQYF
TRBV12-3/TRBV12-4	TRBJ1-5	CASSLLRSSNQPQHF